The present TCR beta chain was sequenced within a study of T cell responses to AZD1222 COVID-19 vaccine. Study in general: Second-dose recipients at about 4 or about 12 weeks were treated as one pooled group.

Study observations and caveats: Repertoires were obtained only post-peak T cell response. At 160-218 and 743-854, vaccine-associated CD4 TCRs were dominant, and they spanned spike. Spike-specific TCR breadth and depth both grew after two AZD1222 doses.

In regard to this clone: The antigen is unknown.

Per the germline V gene, CDR1 is SGHKS and CDR2 is YYEKEE (reference sequence). V was trimmed by 4 bases and J by 10 bases, leaving 12 bases between them. There are 13 residues in the CDR3. TCRdb's table, derived via immunoSEQ multiplex PCR, lists solely in-frame clones and lacks some. The table lists roughly 100,000 clones, approximately 88% of them singletons, with about 2.5% in the top ten. The TCR originated in an adult in good health. The specimen was peripheral blood, collected on day 0 of AZD1222 vaccination. The chain employs TRBV5-5 and TRBJ1-6, with D tentatively TRBD1 (5 bases). The CDR3 DNA sequence: TGTGCCAGCAGCCCGGAAGGGGAATCACCCCTCCACTTT. This gives the protein CASSPEGESPLHF.